The 22 T cell receptor beta chains below were found in one sample sequenced in a study of blood T cell repertoires in COVID-19. Some clones are missing from TCRdb's copy, which holds only in-frame ones; the method was immunoSEQ multiplex PCR. The sample yields roughly 430,000 clones, 70% to 90% seen once. Sequencing was done on a sample of PBMCs or T cells enriched from blood (not recorded which). These receptor sequences come from a woman aged 18-29 years who had been exposed to COVID-19.

The chain has TRBV19 and TRBJ2-1; weak D call: TRBD2 (6 bases). The CDR3 totals 13 residues. Trimming cost V 5 bases and J 4 bases, with 9 bases left between them. Looked up from germline, CDR1 is LNHDA and CDR2 is SQIVND (reference sequence). The CDR3 reads CASSRGFYNEQFF. The DNA of the CDR3 is TGTGCCAGTAGTCGGGGGTTTTACAATGAGCAGTTCTTC.

The V call is TRBV10-3, the J call TRBJ1-5; 11 bases map to TRBD1. Germline V CDR1 and CDR2: ENHRY, SYGVKD. V gave up 10 bases and J gave up 5 bases; unmatched junction bases: 4. The CDR3 is 13 amino acids. The DNA of the CDR3 is TGTGCCACCGGACAGGGGGCCGATCAGCCCCAGCATTTT. Amino acids: CATGQGADQPQHF.

The chain couples TRBV5-4 to TRBJ2-1; D is uncertain. Germline values: CDR1 SGHNT, CDR2 YYREEE (reference sequence). The CDR3 length is 15 residues. Trimming shortened V by 4 bases and J by 0 bases, and 11 bases separated the two germline ends. CDR3 in amino acids: CASSPLGPSYNEQFF. The CDR3 region has the DNA TGTGCCAGCAGCCCACTTGGTCCCTCCTACAATGAGCAGTTCTTC.

The V call is TRBV18, the J call TRBJ1-5; D is unresolved. CDR3 size: 13 residues. V lost 3 bases and J lost 9, with 12 bases in between. Germline V CDR1 and CDR2: KGHSH, LQKENI. CDR3 sequence: CASSPSQSTPQHF. As DNA, the CDR3 is TGTGCCAGCTCACCGTCACAGTCAACGCCCCAGCATTTT.

There are a few counts of this clone. A read error may account for a junction end that differs from germline. This sequence joins TRBV25-1 and TRBJ1-3, with D unclear. The germline gives CDR1 MGHDK, CDR2 SYGVNS. The CDR3 is 13 amino acids. The CDR3 nucleotides read TGTGCCAGCCGTGAGGGCCCCAGCAACACCATATATTTT. This codes for CASREGPSNTIYF.

The chain recombines TRBV11-2 with TRBJ1-1; 8 positions agree with TRBD1. This CDR3 region has 17 residues. Germline V CDR1 and CDR2: SGHAT, FQNNGV. Trimming removed 6 bases from V and 5 bases from J; junction bases left unmatched: 17. The CDR3 reads CASSLRQGMGMRTEAFF. In DNA form, the CDR3 reads TGTGCCAGCAGTTTGAGACAGGGGATGGGTATGCGGACTGAAGCTTTCTTT.

This chain joins TRBV4-1 and TRBJ2-3, with TRBD2 identical over 8 bases. Germline V gene data show CDR1 as MGHRA and CDR2 as YSYEKL. With 0 bases clipped from V and 5 bases from J, the junction kept 4 bases outside the gene matches. The CDR3 spans 15 residues. CDR3 region: CASSQEAGVGDTQYF. The CDR3 DNA follows: TGCGCCAGCAGCCAAGAAGCGGGAGTAGGAGATACGCAGTATTTT.

This clone was seen a single time. The V gene is TRBV28, the J gene TRBJ1-5; TRBD1 matches 9 bases. The CDR3 extends over 18 amino acids. Germline CDR1 MDHEN, CDR2 SYDVKM. The J segment lost 0 bases and the V segment lost 2 bases, leaving 8 bases of the junction unmatched. The CDR3 DNA sequence: TGTGCCAGCAGTTTACCGGGACAGGGCGCCTATAGCAATCAGCCCCAGCATTTT. Translation: CASSLPGQGAYSNQPQHF.

This clone appeared a single time. The V call is TRBV6-1, the J call TRBJ2-3; 12 bases match TRBD2. Trimming at V came to 0 bases and at J to 8 bases, leaving 9 bases not matched to a gene. Germline V lookup: CDR1 MNHNS, CDR2 SASEGT. CDR3 size: 17 residues. CDR3 DNA sequence: TGTGCCAGCAGTGAAGCTCTAGCGGGGGGGAGCGGGGGTACGCAGTATTTT. It yields the protein CASSEALAGGSGGTQYF.

The chain combines TRBV28 with TRBJ1-1; D unclear. Germline V gene data show CDR1 as MDHEN and CDR2 as SYDVKM. This CDR3 is built from 14 residues. The V gene lost 2 bases and the J gene lost 0 bases, with 7 bases spanning the gap. The CDR3 nucleotides are TGTGCCAGCAGTTTAGGGCAGATGAACACTGAAGCTTTCTTT. Its protein product is CASSLGQMNTEAFF.

The rearrangement joins TRBV2 to TRBJ2-2; D is possibly TRBD2 (6 bases). This CDR3 is 15 amino acids long. The V end lost 5 bases, the J end lost 7 bases, and 17 bases lay between the germline ends. CDR1 is SNHLY, CDR2 FYNNEI, per germline. The CDR3 DNA sequence: TGTGCCAGCAGTCTGGAGGGCCCGCGGGGCGGGGAGCTGTTTTTT. Translating gives CASSLEGPRGGELFF.

This chain joins TRBV13 and TRBJ1-1; 7 positions match TRBD1. Germline trimming cut 2 bases from V and 4 bases from J; bases unmatched to any gene: 4. The CDR3 consists of 14 residues. CDR1 and CDR2 from the germline V gene are PRHDT and FYEKMQ (reference sequence). CDR3 bases: TGTGCCAGCAGCTTAAAGGCAGGGGGCACTGAAGCTTTCTTT. Translating it yields CASSLKAGGTEAFF.

V and J are TRBV7-2 and TRBJ1-6; D is possibly TRBD1 (5 bases). The V gene's germline CDR1 is SGHTA and CDR2 FQGNSA. The length of the CDR3 is 14 residues. Trimming pared 6 bases from V and 7 bases from J, leaving 13 bases between. The DNA of the CDR3 is TGTGCCAGCAGGGAGACAGTTACAAATTCACCCCTCCACTTT. Translation: CASRETVTNSPLHF.

The rearrangement joins TRBV19 to TRBJ1-2, with D perhaps TRBD1 (6 bases). The CDR3 runs to 14 residues. V was clipped by 4 bases and J by 3 bases, with 12 bases between them. Germline V gene data show CDR1 as LNHDA and CDR2 as SQIVND (reference sequence). CDR3 amino acids: CASSTLDRHYGYTF. The CDR3 DNA is TGTGCCAGTAGTACGTTGGACAGACACTATGGCTACACCTTC.

A remark on this clone: One end of the junction does not line up with germline, which may come from a read error. The chain links TRBV4-3 to TRBJ2-5, with 7 bases fitting TRBD1. The CDR3 is 15 residues long. The V gene's germline CDR1 is LGHNA and CDR2 YSLEER. The CDR3 loop reads CASSQRQGLQEPQYF. The CDR3 DNA reads as TGCGCCAGCAGCCAACGACAGGGATTACAAGAGCCCCAGTACTTC.

This clone was recorded only once. V is TRBV2 and J is TRBJ2-1; 7 nucleotides align to TRBD1. The CDR3 consists of 15 residues. Unmatched junction bases numbered 11, after V lost 6 bases and J lost 6 bases. Germline V gene sequence: CDR1 SNHLY, CDR2 FYNNEI. CDR3 bases: TGTGCCAGCAGAGCCGACAGGGTACCCTCCAATGAGCAGTTCTTC. Translation gives CASRADRVPSNEQFF.

The chain combines TRBV28 with TRBJ2-1; 9 bases map to TRBD1. The CDR3 totals 15 residues. Looked up from germline, CDR1 is MDHEN and CDR2 is SYDVKM. V gave up 4 bases and J gave up 8 bases; unmatched junction bases: 9. The CDR3 nucleotides read TGTGCCAGCAGTTCGGGACAGGGTTTCGGACATGAGCAGTTCTTC. Amino acid sequence: CASSSGQGFGHEQFF.

This clone was seen just once. The gene calls are TRBV3-1 (or the pseudogene TRBV3-2) and TRBJ1-1; possibly TRBD1 for D (6 bases). The ends were cut back, 4 bases at V and 7 bases at J, with 19 bases in the middle. This CDR3 spans 15 amino acids. The V gene's germline CDR1 is LGHDT and CDR2 YNNKEL (reference sequence). CDR3 bases: TGTGCCAGCAGCCCCTTCTACAGGGATAGCAGTGAAGCTTTCTTT. It is translated as CASSPFYRDSSEAFF.

This clone was observed a few times. The chain recombines TRBV14 with TRBJ2-7, with TRBD2 matching 7 bases. The trim removed 0 bases at V and 6 bases at J, leaving 14 bases unmatched. CDR1 and CDR2 (germline): SGHDN, FVKESK. The CDR3 runs 17 residues. For the CDR3, the DNA is TGTGCCAGCAGCCAAGATAAGTTTACTAGCGTGACCCGCGAGCAGTACTTC. This sequence encodes CASSQDKFTSVTREQYF.

This sequence joins TRBV5-1 and TRBJ2-7; 7 bases fit TRBD1. Germline CDR1 is SGHRS and CDR2 is YFSETQ. This CDR3 comprises 13 residues. V gave up 5 bases and J gave up 7 bases; unmatched junction bases: 9. The CDR3 reads CASSRDSSQEQYF. As DNA, the CDR3 is TGCGCCAGCAGTCGGGACAGCAGTCAAGAGCAGTACTTC.

The genes are TRBV5-6 and TRBJ1-4; D call uncertain. The CDR3 runs to 15 residues. V was trimmed by 5 bases and J by 1 base, leaving 12 bases between them. Germline V gene sequence: CDR1 SGHDT, CDR2 YYEEEE. CDR3 DNA sequence: TGTGCCAGCAGTCGTAACTATCTAACTAATGAAAAACTGTTTTTT. Translated: CASSRNYLTNEKLFF.

V gene TRBV18 combines with J gene TRBJ1-2; 7 nucleotides match TRBD1. V lost 3 bases and J lost 5; bases outside the gene matches: 6. In germline, CDR1 is KGHSH, CDR2 LQKENI. The CDR3 has 14 residues. CDR3 coding DNA: TGTGCCAGCTCACCCGGGACAGATACTTATGGCTACACCTTC. Translating it yields CASSPGTDTYGYTF.